The 15 T cell receptor beta chains listed next were all sequenced from one sample in a study of response to subunit inactivated influenza vaccine. One entry per CDR3 protein, called by TCRdb with MiXCR from the RT-PCR reads. The repertoire holds 500,000 to 600,000 distinct CDR3 sequences, with 12% as singletons. Material: PBMCs from blood, obtained on the day of vaccination. Receptors originate from a man aged 45 to 65 who received an inactivated influenza vaccine.

V usage is TRBV28 and J usage is TRBJ1-3, with 8 bases that match TRBD1. The CDR3 has 14 residues. Per germline, CDR1 MDHEN and CDR2 SYDVKM. The V segment lost 7 bases and the J segment 2 bases; nucleotides outside the gene matches: 4. The CDR3 coding sequence is TGTGCCAGCACTGCGGGACAGGCTGGAAACACCATATATTTT. Its translation: CASTAGQAGNTIYF. Combining the CDR3 with reference TRBV28 and TRBJ1-3 gives the whole variable domain DVKVTQSSRYLVKRTGEKVFLECVQDMDHENMFWYRQDPGLGLRLIYFSYDVKMKEKGDIPEGYSVSREKKERFSLILESASTNQTSMYLCASTAGQAGNTIYFGEGSWLTVV.

This clonotype was counted a few times. V and J are TRBV6-1 and TRBJ2-3; 8 positions agree with TRBD1. Looked up from germline, CDR1 is MNHNS and CDR2 is SASEGT. The CDR3 covers 14 residues. Trimming at V came to 11 bases and at J to 4 bases, leaving 11 bases not matched to a gene. The CDR3 is CAVSGGQGPDTQYF. In DNA, the CDR3 is TGTGCCGTCTCGGGCGGACAGGGTCCAGATACGCAGTATTTT.

This clonotype was seen many times. The chain links TRBV6-2 or TRBV6-3 to TRBJ2-7; D remains unclear. The CDR3 loop spans 11 amino acids. Germline lookup yields CDR1 MNHEY and CDR2 SVGEGT. Trimming cost V 2 bases and J 3 bases, with 2 bases left between them. The DNA of the CDR3 is TGTGCCAGCAGTTACCTCTACGAGCAGTACTTC. Translating it yields CASSYLYEQYF.

The chain uses TRBV6-5 and TRBJ2-3; TRBD2 agrees at 8 bases. V gave up 0 bases and J gave up 1 base; unmatched junction bases: 3. The CDR3 totals 16 residues. Germline V gives CDR1 MNHEY, CDR2 SVGAGI. The CDR3 protein is CASSYSISGGTDTQYF. The CDR3 DNA reads TGTGCCAGCAGTTACTCTATTAGCGGGGGCACAGATACGCAGTATTTT.

This clonotype was counted at least ten times. The chain joins TRBV29-1 to TRBJ2-5; D not certain. This CDR3 has 12 amino acids. Germline values: CDR1 SQVTM, CDR2 ANQGSEA. V was cut by 4 bases and J by 1 base, with 7 bases left in between. This CDR3 is CSVGPTQETQYF. The CDR3 nucleotides read TGCAGCGTTGGGCCTACCCAAGAGACCCAGTACTTC.

At least ten counts were recorded for this clonotype. The genes are TRBV4-2 and TRBJ2-2, with TRBD2 identical over 11 bases. CDR3 size: 16 residues. Germline assignment: CDR1 LGHNA and CDR2 YNFKEQ. The trim removed 3 bases at V and 1 base at J, leaving 1 base unmatched. The CDR3 reads CASSQGTSGNTGELFF. In DNA form, the CDR3 reads TGTGCCAGCAGCCAGGGGACTAGCGGGAACACCGGGGAGCTGTTTTTT.

This clonotype was observed a handful of times. The chain links TRBV5-1 to TRBJ2-7; maybe TRBD1 (6 bases). Germline-derived CDR1 and CDR2 are SGHRS and YFSETQ. The V gene lost 5 bases and the J gene lost 1 base, with 10 bases spanning the gap. This CDR3 contains 13 residues. The DNA of the CDR3 is TGCGCCAGCAGGTACAGGGCGTCCTACGAGCAGTACTTC. Translating it yields CASRYRASYEQYF.

The rearrangement joins TRBV27 to TRBJ2-5; 7 nucleotides agree with TRBD2. V lost 5 bases, J lost 4 bases, and 7 bases stayed unmatched. The CDR3 runs 14 residues. CDR1 is MNHEY and CDR2 is SMNVEV in the germline V gene (reference sequence). The CDR3 DNA follows: TGTGCCAGCAGTCCCTGGGAGGGGTCAGAGACCCAGTACTTC. Amino acid sequence: CASSPWEGSETQYF.

This clonotype was seen only a few times. This chain connects TRBV2 to TRBJ2-1; the match to TRBD1 covers 8 bases. CDR1 and CDR2 from the germline V gene are SNHLY and FYNNEI. V was pared by 1 base and J by 6 bases, with 2 bases of the junction left unmatched. The CDR3 has 14 residues. CDR3 region: CASSEGTGSNEQFF. In DNA form, the CDR3 reads TGTGCCAGCAGTGAAGGGACAGGGAGCAATGAGCAGTTCTTC. The full variable domain, rest sourced from reference TRBV2 and TRBJ2-1, is EPEVTQTPSHQVTQMGQEVILRCVPISNHLYFYWYRQILGQKVEFLVSFYNNEISEKSEIFDDQFSVERPDGSNFTLKIRSTKLEDSAMYFCASSEGTGSNEQFFGPGTRLTVL.

The V call is TRBV5-6, the J call TRBJ2-1; 9 bases are shared with TRBD1. CDR1 SGHDT and CDR2 YYEEEE come from the germline V gene. J was trimmed by 15 bases and V by 2 bases; bases with no gene match: 6. The CDR3 runs to 12 residues. CDR3 sequence reads: CASSFTGTGLFF. CDR3 nucleotides: TGTGCCAGCAGCTTTACCGGGACAGGGTTGTTCTTC.

This clonotype turned up a few times. The rearrangement links TRBV6-2 or TRBV6-3 to TRBJ2-5; maybe TRBD2 (5 bases). Germline assignment: CDR1 MNHEY and CDR2 SVGEGT. CDR3 size: 16 residues. Trimming left V 2 bases short and J 1 base short, with 14 bases between. The chain's CDR3 is CASSYRGGRIQETQYF. The CDR3 region has the DNA TGTGCCAGCAGTTACCGGGGTGGCCGAATCCAAGAGACCCAGTACTTC.

V usage is TRBV6-2 or TRBV6-3 and J usage is TRBJ2-1, with 16 bases fitting TRBD2. There are 19 residues in the CDR3. Germline V gene sequence: CDR1 MNHEY, CDR2 SVGEGT. J lost 6 bases, V lost 6 bases, and 14 bases had no gene match. The CDR3 DNA reads TGTGCCAGCAGGCGCGGGACTAGCGGGAGGGAATACAACCCCAATGAGCAGTTCTTC. This gives the protein CASRRGTSGREYNPNEQFF.

The V and J genes are TRBV11-2 and TRBJ2-4, with 8 nucleotides matching TRBD2. The CDR3 contains 18 residues. J was trimmed by 0 bases and V by 1 base; bases with no gene match: 8. Germline values: CDR1 SGHAT, CDR2 FQNNGV. CDR3 amino acids: CASSLVAGGPLAKNIQYF. The DNA of the CDR3 is TGTGCCAGCAGCTTAGTTGCGGGAGGACCTCTAGCCAAAAACATTCAGTACTTC. The entire variable domain, with the rest obtained from reference TRBV11-2 and TRBJ2-4, is as follows: EAGVAQSPRYKIIEKRQSVAFWCNPISGHATLYWYQQILGQGPKLLIQFQNNGVVDDSQLPKDRFSAERLKGVDSTLKIQPAKLEDSAVYLCASSLVAGGPLAKNIQYFGAGTRLSVL.

This clonotype was seen more than once but under ten times. V usage is TRBV5-1 and J usage is TRBJ1-6, with D possibly TRBD1 on 5 matching bases. The CDR3 contains 12 residues. Trimming stripped 0 bases from V and 12 bases from J, with 7 bases between. Looked up from germline, CDR1 is SGHRS and CDR2 is YFSETQ. CDR3 nucleotide sequence: TGCGCCAGCAGCTTGGGCAGGGAACCCCTCCACTTT. It yields the protein CASSLGREPLHF.

The chain carries TRBV7-9 and TRBJ2-7; 7 nucleotides agree with TRBD1. V lost 5 bases and J lost 0; bases outside the gene matches: 4. Germline V CDR1 and CDR2: SEHNR, FQNEAQ (reference sequence). CDR3 length equals 14 residues. The CDR3 DNA sequence: TGTGCCAGCAGCACCGACAGGGCCTCCTACGAGCAGTACTTC. This translates into CASSTDRASYEQYF. Based on the CDR3 plus reference TRBV7-9 and TRBJ2-7, the full variable domain is DTGVSQNPRHKITKRGQNVTFRCDPISEHNRLYWYRQTLGQGPEFLTYFQNEAQLEKSRLLSDRFSAERPKGSFSTLEIQRTEQGDSAMYLCASSTDRASYEQYFGPGTRLTVT.